Sequencing of this T cell receptor beta chain was carried out in a study of blood T cell repertoires in COVID-19. The wider study: Spain, Italy and the United States supplied samples that represented acute and convalescent COVID-19. In each case, the material was cDNA or gDNA derived from T cells, B-cell-depleted T cells, or PBMCs.

Authors' processing steps: Amplifying reference gene primers gave estimates of nucleated cell counts. Sequencing was performed with immunoSEQ multiplex PCR; in TCRdb, only in-frame clones are kept and a portion is missing. D and trimming were read from the DNA, whereas the V and J calls and clone size are those reported in that table. In the table there are more than 70,000 clones, roughly 80% of which are singletons. The sequencing sample was made of peripheral blood. The clonotype comes from a human donor in a cohort sampled during active COVID-19.

CDR3 amino acids: CASSLGTGGTGANVLTF. The CDR3 nucleotides read TGTGCCAGCAGCTTAGGTACAGGGGGGACTGGGGCCAACGTCCTGACTTTC. The chain employs TRBV11-2 and TRBJ2-6, with 8 bases that match TRBD1. The CDR3 runs 17 residues. Losses at the gene ends were 1 base for V and 2 bases for J; bases not matched to a gene: 4. Per germline, CDR1 SGHAT and CDR2 FQNNGV.